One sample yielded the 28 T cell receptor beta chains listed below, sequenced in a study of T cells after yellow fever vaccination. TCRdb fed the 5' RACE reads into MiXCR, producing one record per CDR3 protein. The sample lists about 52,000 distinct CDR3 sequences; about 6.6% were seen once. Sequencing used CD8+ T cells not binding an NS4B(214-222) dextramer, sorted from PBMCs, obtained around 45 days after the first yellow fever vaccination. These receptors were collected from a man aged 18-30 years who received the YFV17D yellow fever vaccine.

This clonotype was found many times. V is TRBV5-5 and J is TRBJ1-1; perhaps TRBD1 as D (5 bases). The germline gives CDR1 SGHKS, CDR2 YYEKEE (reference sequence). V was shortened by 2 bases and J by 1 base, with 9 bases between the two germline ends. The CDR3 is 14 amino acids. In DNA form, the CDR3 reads TGTGCCAGCAGCTTCAGGGCCAAGAACACTGAAGCTTTCTTT. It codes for CASSFRAKNTEAFF. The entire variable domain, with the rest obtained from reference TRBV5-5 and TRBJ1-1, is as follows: DAGVTQSPTHLIKTRGQQVTLRCSPISGHKSVSWYQQVLGQGPQFIFQYYEKEERGRGNFPDRFSARQFPNYSSELNVNALLLGDSALYLCASSFRAKNTEAFFGQGTRLTVV.

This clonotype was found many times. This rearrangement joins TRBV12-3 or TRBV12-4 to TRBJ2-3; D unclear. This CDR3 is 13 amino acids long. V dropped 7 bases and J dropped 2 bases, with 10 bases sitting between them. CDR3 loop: CASTEEPTDTQYF. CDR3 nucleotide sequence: TGTGCCAGCACCGAAGAACCCACAGATACGCAGTATTTT.

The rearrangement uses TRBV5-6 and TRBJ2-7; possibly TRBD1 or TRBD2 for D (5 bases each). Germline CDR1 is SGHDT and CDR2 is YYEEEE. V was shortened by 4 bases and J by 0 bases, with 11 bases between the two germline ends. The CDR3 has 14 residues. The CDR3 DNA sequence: TGTGCCAGCAGCGGGTCAGGGAGCTCCTACGAGCAGTACGTC. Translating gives CASSGSGSSYEQYV.

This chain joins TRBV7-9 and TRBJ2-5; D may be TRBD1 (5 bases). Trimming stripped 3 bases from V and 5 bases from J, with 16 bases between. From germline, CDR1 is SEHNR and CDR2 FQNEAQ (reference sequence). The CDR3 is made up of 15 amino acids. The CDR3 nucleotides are TGTGCCAGCAGCTTGAGACAGCGCTTGGGGGAGACCCAGTACTTC. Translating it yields CASSLRQRLGETQYF.

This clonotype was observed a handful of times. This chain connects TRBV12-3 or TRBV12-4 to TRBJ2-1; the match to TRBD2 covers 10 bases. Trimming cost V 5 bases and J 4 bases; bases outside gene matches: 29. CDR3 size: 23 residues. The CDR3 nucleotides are TGTGCCAGCAGTCTAAAAGCGGCTCTAAGGGGAGCGCTAGCGGGGGCCATATACAATGAGCAGTTCTTC. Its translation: CASSLKAALRGALAGAIYNEQFF.

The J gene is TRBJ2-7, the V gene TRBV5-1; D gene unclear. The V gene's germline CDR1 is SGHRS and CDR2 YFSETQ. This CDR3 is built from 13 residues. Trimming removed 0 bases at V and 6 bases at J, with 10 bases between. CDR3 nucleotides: TGCGCCAGCAGCTTGGATTCCCGGCTCGAGCAGTACTTC. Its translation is CASSLDSRLEQYF.

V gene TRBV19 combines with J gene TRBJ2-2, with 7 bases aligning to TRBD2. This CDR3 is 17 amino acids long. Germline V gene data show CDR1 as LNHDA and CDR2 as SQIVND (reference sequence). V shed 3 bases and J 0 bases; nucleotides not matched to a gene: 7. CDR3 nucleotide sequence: TGTGCCAGTAGTATCAATCCGGGGGGACCGAACACCGGGGAGCTGTTTTTT. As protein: CASSINPGGPNTGELFF.

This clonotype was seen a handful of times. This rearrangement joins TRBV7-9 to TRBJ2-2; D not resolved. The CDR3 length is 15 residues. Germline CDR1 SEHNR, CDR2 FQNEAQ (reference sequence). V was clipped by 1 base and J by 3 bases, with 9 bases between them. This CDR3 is CASSLVASHTGELFF. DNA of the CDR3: TGTGCCAGCAGCTTAGTAGCCAGTCACACCGGGGAGCTGTTTTTT.

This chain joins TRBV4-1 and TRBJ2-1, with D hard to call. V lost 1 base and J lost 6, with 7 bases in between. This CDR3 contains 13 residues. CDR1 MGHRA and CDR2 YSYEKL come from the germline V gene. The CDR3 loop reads CASSQAPSNEQFF. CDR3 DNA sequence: TGCGCCAGCAGCCAAGCCCCCAGCAATGAGCAGTTCTTC.

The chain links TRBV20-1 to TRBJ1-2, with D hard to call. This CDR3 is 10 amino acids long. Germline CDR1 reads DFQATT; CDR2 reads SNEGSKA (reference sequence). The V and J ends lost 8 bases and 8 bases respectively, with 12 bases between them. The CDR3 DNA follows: TGCAGTTTGGTATCGGAAGGCTACACCTTC. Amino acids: CSLVSEGYTF.

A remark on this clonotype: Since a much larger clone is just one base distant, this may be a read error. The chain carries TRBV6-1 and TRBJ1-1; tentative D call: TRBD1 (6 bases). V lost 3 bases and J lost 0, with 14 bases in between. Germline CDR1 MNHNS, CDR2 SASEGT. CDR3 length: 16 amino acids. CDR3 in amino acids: CASSDPRGDLNTEAFF. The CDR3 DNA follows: TGTGCCAGCAGTGACCCCAGGGGCGATTTGAACACTGAAGCTTTCTTT.

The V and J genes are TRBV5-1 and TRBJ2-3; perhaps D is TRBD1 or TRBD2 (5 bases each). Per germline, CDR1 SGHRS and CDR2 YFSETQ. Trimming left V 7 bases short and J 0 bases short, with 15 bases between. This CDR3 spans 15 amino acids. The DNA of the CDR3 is TGCGCCAGCCAAGGGACCGATACTAGCACAGATACGCAGTATTTT. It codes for CASQGTDTSTDTQYF. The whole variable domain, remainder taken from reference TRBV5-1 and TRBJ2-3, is KAGVTQTPRYLIKTRGQQVTLSCSPISGHRSVSWYQQTPGQGLQFLFEYFSETQRNKGNFPGRFSGRQFSNSRSEMNVSTLELGDSALYLCASQGTDTSTDTQYFGPGTRLTVL.

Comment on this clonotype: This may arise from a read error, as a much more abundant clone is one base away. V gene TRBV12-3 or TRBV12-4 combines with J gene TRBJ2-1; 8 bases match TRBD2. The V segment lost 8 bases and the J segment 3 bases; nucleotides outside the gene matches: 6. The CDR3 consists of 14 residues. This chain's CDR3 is CASGTRGGYNEQFF. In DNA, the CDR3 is TGTGCCAGCGGGACTAGAGGGGGCTACAATGAGCAGTTCTTC.

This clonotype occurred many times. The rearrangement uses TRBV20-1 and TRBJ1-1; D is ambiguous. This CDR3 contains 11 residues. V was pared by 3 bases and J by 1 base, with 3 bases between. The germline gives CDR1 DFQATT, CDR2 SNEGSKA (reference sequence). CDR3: CSARPNTEAFF. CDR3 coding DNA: TGCAGTGCTAGGCCGAACACTGAAGCTTTCTTT.

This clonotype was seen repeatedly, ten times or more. The DNA of the CDR3 is TGTGCCAGCAGCCAAGCTCCAGCCAAAAACATTCAGTACTTC. Protein product: CASSQAPAKNIQYF. The genes are TRBV4-2 and TRBJ2-4; D remains ambiguous. The V end lost 1 base, the J end lost 0 bases, and 4 bases lay between the germline ends. Germline V lookup: CDR1 LGHNA, CDR2 YNFKEQ. This CDR3 is built from 14 residues.

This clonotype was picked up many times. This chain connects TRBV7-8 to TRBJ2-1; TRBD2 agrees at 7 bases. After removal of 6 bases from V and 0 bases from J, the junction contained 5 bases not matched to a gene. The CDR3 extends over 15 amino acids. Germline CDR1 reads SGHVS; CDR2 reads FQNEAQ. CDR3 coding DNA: TGTGCCAGCAGACCCTTAGCGGGCTCCTACAATGAGCAGTTCTTC. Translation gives CASRPLAGSYNEQFF. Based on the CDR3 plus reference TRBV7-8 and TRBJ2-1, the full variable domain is GAGVSQSPRYKVAKRGQDVALRCDPISGHVSLFWYQQALGQGPEFLTYFQNEAQLDKSGLPSDRFFAERPEGSVSTLKIQRTQQEDSAVYLCASRPLAGSYNEQFFGPGTRLTVL.

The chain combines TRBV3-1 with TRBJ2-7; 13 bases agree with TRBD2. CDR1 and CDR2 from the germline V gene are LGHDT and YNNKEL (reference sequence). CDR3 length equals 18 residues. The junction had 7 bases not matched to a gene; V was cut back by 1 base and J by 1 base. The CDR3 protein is CASSQGRLAGGKSYEQYF. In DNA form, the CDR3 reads TGTGCCAGCAGCCAAGGTCGACTAGCGGGGGGTAAATCCTACGAGCAGTACTTC.

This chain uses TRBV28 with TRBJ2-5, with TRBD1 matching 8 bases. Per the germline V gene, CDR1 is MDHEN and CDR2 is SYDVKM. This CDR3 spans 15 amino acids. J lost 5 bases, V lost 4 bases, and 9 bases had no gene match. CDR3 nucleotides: TGTGCCAGCAGTTCCGACAGGGGCGATGGGGAGACCCAGTACTTC. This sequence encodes CASSSDRGDGETQYF.

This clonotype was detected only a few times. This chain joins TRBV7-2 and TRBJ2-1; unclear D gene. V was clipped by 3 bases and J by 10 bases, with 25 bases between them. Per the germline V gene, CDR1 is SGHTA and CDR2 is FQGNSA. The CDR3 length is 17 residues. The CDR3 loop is CASSFSPVRSPWNEQFF. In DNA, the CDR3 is TGTGCCAGCAGCTTCTCCCCTGTCCGGAGCCCCTGGAACGAGCAGTTCTTC.

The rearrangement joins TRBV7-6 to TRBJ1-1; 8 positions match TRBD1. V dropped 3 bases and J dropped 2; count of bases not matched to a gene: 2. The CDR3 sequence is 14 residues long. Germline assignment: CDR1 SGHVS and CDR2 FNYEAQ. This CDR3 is CASSLTGVNTEAFF. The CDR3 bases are TGTGCCAGCAGCTTGACAGGGGTCAACACTGAAGCTTTCTTT.

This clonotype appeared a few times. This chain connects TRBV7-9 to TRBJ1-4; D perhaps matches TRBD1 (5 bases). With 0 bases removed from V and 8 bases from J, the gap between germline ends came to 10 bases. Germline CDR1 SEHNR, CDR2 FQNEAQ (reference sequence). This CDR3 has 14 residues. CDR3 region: CASSLAREAEKLFF. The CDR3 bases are TGTGCCAGCAGCTTAGCCAGGGAAGCAGAAAAACTGTTTTTT.

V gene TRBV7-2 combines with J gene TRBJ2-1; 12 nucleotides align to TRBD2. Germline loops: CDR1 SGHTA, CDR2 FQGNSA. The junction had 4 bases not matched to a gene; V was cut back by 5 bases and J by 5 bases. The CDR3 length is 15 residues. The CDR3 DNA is TGTGCCAGCAGCAATCTAGCGGGGGGGCACAATGAGCAGTTCTTC. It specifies CASSNLAGGHNEQFF.

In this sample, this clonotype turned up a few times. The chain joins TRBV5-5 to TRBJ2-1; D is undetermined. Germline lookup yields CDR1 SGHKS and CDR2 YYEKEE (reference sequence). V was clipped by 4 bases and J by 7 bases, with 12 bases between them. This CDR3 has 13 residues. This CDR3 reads CASSRRLGNEQFF. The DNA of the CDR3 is TGTGCCAGCAGCCGTCGACTCGGGAATGAGCAGTTCTTC. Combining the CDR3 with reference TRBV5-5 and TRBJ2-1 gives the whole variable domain DAGVTQSPTHLIKTRGQQVTLRCSPISGHKSVSWYQQVLGQGPQFIFQYYEKEERGRGNFPDRFSARQFPNYSSELNVNALLLGDSALYLCASSRRLGNEQFFGPGTRLTVL.

The CDR3 nucleotides read TGTGCCAGCAGCTTAGCGCGCCCCGGGGATTCCCCTGGAAACACCATATATTTT. Protein: CASSLARPGDSPGNTIYF. The chain joins TRBV7-8 to TRBJ1-3, with D unclear. The germline V and J ends were trimmed by 0 bases and 2 bases, with 17 bases remaining between them. CDR3 length: 18 amino acids. Germline assignment: CDR1 SGHVS and CDR2 FQNEAQ. Looking up the rest from reference TRBV7-8 and TRBJ1-3 gives the full variable domain: GAGVSQSPRYKVAKRGQDVALRCDPISGHVSLFWYQQALGQGPEFLTYFQNEAQLDKSGLPSDRFFAERPEGSVSTLKIQRTQQEDSAVYLCASSLARPGDSPGNTIYFGEGSWLTVV.

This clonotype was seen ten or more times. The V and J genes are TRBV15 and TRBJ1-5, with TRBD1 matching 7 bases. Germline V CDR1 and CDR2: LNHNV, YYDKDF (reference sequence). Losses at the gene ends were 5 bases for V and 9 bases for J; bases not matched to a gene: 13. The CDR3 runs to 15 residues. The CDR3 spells CATSPEGGSLRPQHF. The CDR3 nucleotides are TGTGCCACCAGCCCCGAAGGGGGCAGTTTACGGCCCCAGCATTTT. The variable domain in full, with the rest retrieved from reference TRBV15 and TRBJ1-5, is DAMVIQNPRYQVTQFGKPVTLSCSQTLNHNVMYWYQQKSSQAPKLLFHYYDKDFNNEADTPDNFQSRRPNTSFCFLDIRSPGLGDTAMYLCATSPEGGSLRPQHFGDGTRLSIL.

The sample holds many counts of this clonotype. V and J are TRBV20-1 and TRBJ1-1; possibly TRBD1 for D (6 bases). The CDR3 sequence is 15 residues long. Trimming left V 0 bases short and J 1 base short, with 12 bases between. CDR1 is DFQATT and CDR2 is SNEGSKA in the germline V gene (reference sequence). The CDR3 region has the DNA TGCAGTGCTAGAGAAGATCTCAGGGGGAACACTGAAGCTTTCTTT. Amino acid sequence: CSAREDLRGNTEAFF.

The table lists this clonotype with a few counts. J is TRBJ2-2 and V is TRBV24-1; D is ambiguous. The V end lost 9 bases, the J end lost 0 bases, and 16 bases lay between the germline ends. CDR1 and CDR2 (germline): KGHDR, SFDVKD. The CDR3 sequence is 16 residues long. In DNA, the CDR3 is TGTGCCACCCTGGTCCTCTGGCAGGCGAACACCGGGGAGCTGTTTTTT. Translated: CATLVLWQANTGELFF.

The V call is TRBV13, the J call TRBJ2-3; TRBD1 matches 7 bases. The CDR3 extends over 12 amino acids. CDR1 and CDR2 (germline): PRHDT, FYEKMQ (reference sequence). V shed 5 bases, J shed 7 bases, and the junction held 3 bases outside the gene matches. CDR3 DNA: TGTGCCAGCAGCCACAGGGGCAATACGCAGTATTTT. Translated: CASSHRGNTQYF. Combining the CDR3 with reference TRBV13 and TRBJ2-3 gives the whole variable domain AAGVIQSPRHLIKEKRETATLKCYPIPRHDTVYWYQQGPGQDPQFLISFYEKMQSDKGSIPDRFSAQQFSDYHSELNMSSLELGDSALYFCASSHRGNTQYFGPGTRLTVL.